This T cell receptor beta chain is from a study of cytomegalovirus exposure and HLA in healthy donors. Primers for the PCR totalled 60 Vbeta and 13 Jbeta. This table comes from immunoSEQ multiplex PCR, and its TCRdb copy is limited to in-frame clones, with some not included. The data hold 190,000 or so clones, with 75% to 85% observed a single time. V lost 3 bases to trimming and J lost 1 base, with 9 bases between them. Per the germline V gene, CDR1 is MNHEY and CDR2 is SMNVEV (reference sequence). CDR3 length: 14 amino acids. The V gene is TRBV27, the J gene TRBJ1-1, with TRBD1 as a possible D gene (5 bases). The specimen was PBMCs. The receptor was isolated from a boy aged 5-17 years in good health and CMV-seronegative. The CDR3, as DNA: TGTGCCAGCAGTTTCTTTACAGGGAACACTGAAGCTTTCTTT. Protein sequence: CASSFFTGNTEAFF.